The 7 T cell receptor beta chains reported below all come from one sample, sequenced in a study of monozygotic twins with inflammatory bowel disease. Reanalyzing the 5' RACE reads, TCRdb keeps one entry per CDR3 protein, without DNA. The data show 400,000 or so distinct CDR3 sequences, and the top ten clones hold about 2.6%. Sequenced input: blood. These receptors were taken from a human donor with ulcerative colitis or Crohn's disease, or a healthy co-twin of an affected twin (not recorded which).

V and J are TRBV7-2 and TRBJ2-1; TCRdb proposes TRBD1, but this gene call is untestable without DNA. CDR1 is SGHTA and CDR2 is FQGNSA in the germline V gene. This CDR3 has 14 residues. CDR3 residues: CASSPGQYLNEQFF. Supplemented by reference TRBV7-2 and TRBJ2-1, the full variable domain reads GAGVSQSPSNKVTEKGKDVELRCDPISGHTALYWYRQSLGQGLEFLIYFQGNSAPDKSGLPSDRFSAERTGGSVSTLTIQRTQQEDSAVYLCASSPGQYLNEQFFGPGTRLTVL.

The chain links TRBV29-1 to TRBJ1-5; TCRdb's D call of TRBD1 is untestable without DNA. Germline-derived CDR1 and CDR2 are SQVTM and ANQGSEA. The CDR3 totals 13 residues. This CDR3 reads CSVGGQGGQPRHF.

The chain's CDR3 is CASSFSSGQETQYF. The genes are TRBV7-3 and TRBJ2-5; no DNA is available, so the TRBD2 call from TCRdb remains unchecked. This CDR3 contains 14 residues. Germline loops: CDR1 SGHTA, CDR2 FQGTGA.

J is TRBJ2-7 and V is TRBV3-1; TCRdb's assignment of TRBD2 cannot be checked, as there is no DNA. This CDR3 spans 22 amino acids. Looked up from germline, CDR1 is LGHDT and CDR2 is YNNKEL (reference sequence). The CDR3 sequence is CASSQDVFYWGTSGRASNEQYF.

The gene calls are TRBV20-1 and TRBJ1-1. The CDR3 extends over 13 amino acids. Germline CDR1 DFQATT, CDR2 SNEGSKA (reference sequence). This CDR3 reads CSARELANTEAFF.

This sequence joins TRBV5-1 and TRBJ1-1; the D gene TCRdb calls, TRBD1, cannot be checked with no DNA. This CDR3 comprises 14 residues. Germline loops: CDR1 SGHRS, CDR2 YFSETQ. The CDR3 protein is CASTLRGLGTEAFF.

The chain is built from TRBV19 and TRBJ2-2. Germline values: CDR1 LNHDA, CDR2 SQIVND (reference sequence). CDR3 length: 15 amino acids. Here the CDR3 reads CASSIISRNTGELFF.